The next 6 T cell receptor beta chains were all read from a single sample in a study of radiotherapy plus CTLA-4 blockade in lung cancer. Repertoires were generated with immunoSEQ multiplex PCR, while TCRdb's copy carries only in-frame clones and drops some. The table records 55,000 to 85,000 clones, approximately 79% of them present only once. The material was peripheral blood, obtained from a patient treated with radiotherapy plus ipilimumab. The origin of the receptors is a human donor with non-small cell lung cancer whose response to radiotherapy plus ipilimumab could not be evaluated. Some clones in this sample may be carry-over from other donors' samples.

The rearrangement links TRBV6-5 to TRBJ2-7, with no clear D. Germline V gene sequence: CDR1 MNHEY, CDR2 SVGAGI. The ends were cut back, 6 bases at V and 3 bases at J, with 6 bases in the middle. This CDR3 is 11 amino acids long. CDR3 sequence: CASSLGYEQYF. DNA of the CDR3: TGTGCCAGCAGCCTCGGCTACGAGCAGTACTTC.

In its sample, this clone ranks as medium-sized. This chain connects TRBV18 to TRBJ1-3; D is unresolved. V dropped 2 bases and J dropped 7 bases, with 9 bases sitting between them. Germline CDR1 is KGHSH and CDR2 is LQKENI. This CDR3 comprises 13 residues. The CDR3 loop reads CASSPVEVNTIYF. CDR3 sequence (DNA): TGTGCCAGCTCACCAGTTGAGGTTAACACCATATATTTT. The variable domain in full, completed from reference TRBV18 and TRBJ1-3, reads NAGVMQNPRHLVRRRGQEARLRCSPMKGHSHVYWYRQLPEEGLKFMVYLQKENIIDESGMPKERFSAEFPKEGPSILRIQQVVRGDSAAYFCASSPVEVNTIYFGEGSWLTVV.

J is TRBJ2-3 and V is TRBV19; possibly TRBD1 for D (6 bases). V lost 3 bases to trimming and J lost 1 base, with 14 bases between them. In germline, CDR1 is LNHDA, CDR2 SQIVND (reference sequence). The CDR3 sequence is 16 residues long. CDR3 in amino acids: CASSILGASGTDTQYF. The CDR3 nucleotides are TGTGCCAGTAGTATTTTGGGGGCCTCCGGCACAGATACGCAGTATTTT. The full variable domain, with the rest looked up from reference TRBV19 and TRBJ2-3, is DGGITQSPKYLFRKEGQNVTLSCEQNLNHDAMYWYRQDPGQGLRLIYYSQIVNDFQKGDIAEGYSVSREKKESFPLTVTSAQKNPTAFYLCASSILGASGTDTQYFGPGTRLTVL.

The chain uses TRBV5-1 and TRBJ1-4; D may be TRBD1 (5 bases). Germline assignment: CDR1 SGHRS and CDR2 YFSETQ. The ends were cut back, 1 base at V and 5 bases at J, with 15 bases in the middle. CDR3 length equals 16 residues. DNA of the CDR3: TGCGCCAGCAGCTTGAGGCCAGGACGGGGGAATGAAAAACTGTTTTTT. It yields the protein CASSLRPGRGNEKLFF.

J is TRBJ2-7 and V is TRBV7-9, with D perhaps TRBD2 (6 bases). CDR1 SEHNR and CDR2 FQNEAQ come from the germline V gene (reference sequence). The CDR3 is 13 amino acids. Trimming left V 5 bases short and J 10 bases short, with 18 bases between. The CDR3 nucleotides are TGTGCCAGCAGCCAGGGAGGAGCCGATACACAGTACTTC. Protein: CASSQGGADTQYF.

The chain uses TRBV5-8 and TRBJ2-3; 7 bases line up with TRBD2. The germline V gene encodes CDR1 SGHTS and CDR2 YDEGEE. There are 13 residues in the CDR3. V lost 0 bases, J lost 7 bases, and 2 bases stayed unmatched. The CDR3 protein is CASSLGLANTQYF. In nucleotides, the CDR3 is TGTGCCAGCAGCTTGGGACTAGCAAATACGCAGTATTTT. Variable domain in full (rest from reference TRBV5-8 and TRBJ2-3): EAGVTQSPTHLIKTRGQQATLRCSPISGHTSVYWYQQALGLGLQFLLWYDEGEERNRGNFPPRFSGRQFPNYSSELNVNALELEDSALYLCASSLGLANTQYFGPGTRLTVL.